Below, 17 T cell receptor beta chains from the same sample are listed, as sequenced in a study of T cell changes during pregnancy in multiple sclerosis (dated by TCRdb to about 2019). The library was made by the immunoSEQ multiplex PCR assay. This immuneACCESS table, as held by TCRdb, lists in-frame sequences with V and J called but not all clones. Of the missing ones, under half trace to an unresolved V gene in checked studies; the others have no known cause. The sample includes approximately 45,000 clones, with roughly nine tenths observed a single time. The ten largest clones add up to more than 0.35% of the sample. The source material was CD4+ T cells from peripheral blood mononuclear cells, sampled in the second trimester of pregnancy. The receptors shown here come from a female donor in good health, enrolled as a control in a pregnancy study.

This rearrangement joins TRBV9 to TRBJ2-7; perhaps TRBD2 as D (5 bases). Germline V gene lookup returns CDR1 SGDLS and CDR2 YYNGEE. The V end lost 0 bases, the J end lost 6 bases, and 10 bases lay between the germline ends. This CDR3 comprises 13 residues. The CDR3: CASSVGGFSEQYF. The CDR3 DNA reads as TGTGCCAGCAGCGTAGGAGGGTTCTCCGAGCAGTACTTC.

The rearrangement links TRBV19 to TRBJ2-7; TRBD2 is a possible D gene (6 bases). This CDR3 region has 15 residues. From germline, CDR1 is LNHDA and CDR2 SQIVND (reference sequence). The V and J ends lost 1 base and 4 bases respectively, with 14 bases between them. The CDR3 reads CASSIVSGGIYEQYF. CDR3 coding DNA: TGTGCCAGTAGTATAGTAAGTGGGGGGATTTACGAGCAGTACTTC.

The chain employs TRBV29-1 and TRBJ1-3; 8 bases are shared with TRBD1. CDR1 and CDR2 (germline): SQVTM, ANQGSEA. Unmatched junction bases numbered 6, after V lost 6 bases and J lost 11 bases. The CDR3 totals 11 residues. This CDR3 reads CSVEDRAAIYF. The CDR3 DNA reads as TGCAGCGTCGAGGACAGGGCGGCCATATATTTT.

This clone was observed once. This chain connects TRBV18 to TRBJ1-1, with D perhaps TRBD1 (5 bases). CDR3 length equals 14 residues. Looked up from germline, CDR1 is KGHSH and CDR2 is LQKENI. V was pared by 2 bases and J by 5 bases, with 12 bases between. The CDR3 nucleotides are TGTGCCAGCTCACCAAGGGGCAGCTGGACTGAAGCTTTCTTT. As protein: CASSPRGSWTEAFF.

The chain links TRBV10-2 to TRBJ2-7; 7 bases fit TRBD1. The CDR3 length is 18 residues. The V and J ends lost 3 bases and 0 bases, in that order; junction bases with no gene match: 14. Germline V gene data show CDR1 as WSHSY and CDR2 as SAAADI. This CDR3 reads CASSDPDLIRDSSYEQYF. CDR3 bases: TGCGCCAGCAGTGACCCTGACTTGATCCGGGACAGCTCCTACGAGCAGTACTTC.

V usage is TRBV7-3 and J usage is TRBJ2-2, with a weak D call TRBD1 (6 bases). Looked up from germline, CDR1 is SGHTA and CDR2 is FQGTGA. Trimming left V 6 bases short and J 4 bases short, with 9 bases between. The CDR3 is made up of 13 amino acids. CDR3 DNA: TGTGCCAGCAGGCGGACAGCCACCGGGGAGCTGTTTTTT. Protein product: CASRRTATGELFF.

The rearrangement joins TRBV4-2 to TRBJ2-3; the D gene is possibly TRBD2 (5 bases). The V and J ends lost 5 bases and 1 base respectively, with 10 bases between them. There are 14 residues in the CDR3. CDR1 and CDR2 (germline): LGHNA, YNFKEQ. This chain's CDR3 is CASSFGAGTDTQYF. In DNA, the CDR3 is TGTGCCAGCAGCTTCGGAGCGGGCACAGATACGCAGTATTTT.

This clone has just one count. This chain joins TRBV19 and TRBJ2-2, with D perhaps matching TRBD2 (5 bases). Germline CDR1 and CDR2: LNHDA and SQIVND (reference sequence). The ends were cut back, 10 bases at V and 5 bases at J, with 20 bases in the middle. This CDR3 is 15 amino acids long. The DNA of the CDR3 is TGTGCCATCTACTCACAACGAGAGGGAACCGGGGAGCTGTTTTTT. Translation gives CAIYSQREGTGELFF.

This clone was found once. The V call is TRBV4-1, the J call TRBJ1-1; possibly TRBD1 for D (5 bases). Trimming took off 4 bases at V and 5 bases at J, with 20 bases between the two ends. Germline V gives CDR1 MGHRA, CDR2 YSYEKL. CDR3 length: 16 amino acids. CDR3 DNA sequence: TGCGCCAGCAGCCCCCGGCAGGGTTTAACAGGAACTGAAGCTTTCTTT. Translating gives CASSPRQGLTGTEAFF.

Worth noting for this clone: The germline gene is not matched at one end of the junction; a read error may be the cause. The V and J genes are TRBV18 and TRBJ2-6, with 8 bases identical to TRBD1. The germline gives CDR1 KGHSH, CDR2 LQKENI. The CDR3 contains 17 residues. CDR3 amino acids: CASSPQRTGSGANVLTF. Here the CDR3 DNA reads TGTGCCAGCTCCCCACAAAGGACAGGGTCTGGGGCCAACGTCCTGACTTTC. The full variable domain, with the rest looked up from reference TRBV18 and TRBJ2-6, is NAGVMQNPRHLVRRRGQEARLRCSPMKGHSHVYWYRQLPEEGLKFMVYLQKENIIDESGMPKERFSAEFPKEGPSILRIQQVVRGDSAAYFCASSPQRTGSGANVLTFGAGSRLTVL.

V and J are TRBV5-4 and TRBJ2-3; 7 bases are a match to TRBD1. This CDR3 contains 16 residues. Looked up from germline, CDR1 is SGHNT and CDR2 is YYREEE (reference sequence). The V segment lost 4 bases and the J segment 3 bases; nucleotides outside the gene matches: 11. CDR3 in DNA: TGTGCCAGCAGCAACAGGGACAGACTACTAACAGATACGCAGTATTTT. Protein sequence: CASSNRDRLLTDTQYF.

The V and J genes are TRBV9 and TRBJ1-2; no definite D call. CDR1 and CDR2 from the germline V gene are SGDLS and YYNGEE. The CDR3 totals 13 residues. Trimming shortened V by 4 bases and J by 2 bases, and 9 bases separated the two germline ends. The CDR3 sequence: CASSLKENYGYTF. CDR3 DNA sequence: TGTGCCAGCAGCCTTAAAGAGAACTATGGCTACACCTTC.

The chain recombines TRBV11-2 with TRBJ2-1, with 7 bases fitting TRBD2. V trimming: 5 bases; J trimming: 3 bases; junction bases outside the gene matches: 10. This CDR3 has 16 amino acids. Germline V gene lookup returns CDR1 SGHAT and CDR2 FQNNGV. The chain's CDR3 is CASSLRLAGDYNEQFF. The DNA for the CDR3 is TGTGCCAGCAGCCTCAGGTTAGCGGGCGACTACAATGAGCAGTTCTTC.

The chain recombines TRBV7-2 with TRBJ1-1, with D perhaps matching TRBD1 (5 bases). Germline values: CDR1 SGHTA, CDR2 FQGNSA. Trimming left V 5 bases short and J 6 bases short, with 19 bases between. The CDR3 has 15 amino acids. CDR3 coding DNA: TGTGCCAGCAGCGGGGGGTTCGTTTCAGCCTCTGAAGCTTTCTTT. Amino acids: CASSGGFVSASEAFF.

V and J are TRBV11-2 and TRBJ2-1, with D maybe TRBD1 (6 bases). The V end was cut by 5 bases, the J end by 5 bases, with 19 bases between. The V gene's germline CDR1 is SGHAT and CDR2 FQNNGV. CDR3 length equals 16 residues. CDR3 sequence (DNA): TGTGCCAGCAGCGATCGGAGGACAGTGGGACACAATGAGCAGTTCTTC. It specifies CASSDRRTVGHNEQFF.

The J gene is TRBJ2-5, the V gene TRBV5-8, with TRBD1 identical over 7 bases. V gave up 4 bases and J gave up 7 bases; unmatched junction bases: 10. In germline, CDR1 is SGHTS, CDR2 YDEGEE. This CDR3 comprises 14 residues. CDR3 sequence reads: CASSDRDSRSTQYF. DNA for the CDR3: TGTGCCAGCAGCGATCGGGACAGCCGGTCGACCCAGTACTTC.

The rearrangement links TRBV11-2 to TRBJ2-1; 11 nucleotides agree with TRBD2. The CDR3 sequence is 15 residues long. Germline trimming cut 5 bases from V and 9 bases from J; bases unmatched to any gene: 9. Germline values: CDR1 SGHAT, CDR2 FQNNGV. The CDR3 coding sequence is TGTGCCAGCAGCCCCGGGACTAGCGGACGGGGTGAGCAGTTCTTC. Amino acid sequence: CASSPGTSGRGEQFF.